This TCR beta chain emerged from a study of T cells after yellow fever vaccination (dated by TCRdb to between 2018 and 2021). Turning to the overall study: The SMART-Seq v4 Ultra Low Input RNA kit was used to prepare libraries from fractions with low cell numbers. To track T-cell clones before and after primary and booster YFV17D yellow fever vaccination, bulk TCR alpha and beta repertoires were sequenced longitudinally. Two healthy male donors, one aged 18 to 30 and one aged 30 to 40 years, made up the cohort. Blood samples were taken at several timepoints before and after primary and secondary immunization, and bulk PBMC replicates and cell subsets were isolated. The paper's findings and limits, for the study overall: The study included only two donors, which limits how far the findings can be generalized. Most clones expanded after primary vaccination were re-detected after the booster (96% of CD4 and 88% of CD8), suggesting broad memory maintenance. A small share of clonotypes occurred in both CD4 and CD8 compartments, likely arising from convergent recombination. Computational filtering was needed because FACS-sorted repertoires could contain abundant contaminating clonotypes from the bulk population. The secondary T-cell response was weaker than the primary response but faster, peaking on day 5 instead of day 15.

V is cut by 1 base and J by 9 bases, and the space between the germline ends is 10 bases. Counted from cysteine to phenylalanine, this CDR3 has 13 amino acids. Only the CDR3 DNA stays, 39 bases, in frame from base 1. In the germline V gene, CDR1 corresponds to LGHNA and CDR2 to YSLEER. Worth noting for this clonotype: Its binding antigen is unknown. No base quality information exists; no much larger clone differs at one position.

Taken with the paper, the label for treatment or condition translates to: live attenuated yellow fever vaccine strain. At every blood-draw timepoint, two biological replicates of bulk PBMCs were collected. PBMCs were isolated from peripheral blood using a standard Ficoll-Paque protocol. RNA was extracted with TriZol from bulk PBMCs, CD4 and CD8 fractions, and dextramer-positive and dextramer-negative fractions. TCR cDNA was synthesized by 5'RACE template switching, which introduced a universal primer site and unique molecular identifiers. cDNA synthesis was primed from both the TCR alpha and TCR beta constant segments. Two PCR steps were used to amplify libraries, with sample barcodes and sequencing adapters being added in the second step. Sequencing of libraries was done on Illumina HiSeq 2500 (2x100 bp) or NovaSeq (2x150 bp). The source study handled its data this way. Demultiplexing of reads and collapsing into UMI consensus sequences were performed with MIGEC, and V(D)J alignment was carried out with MiXCR. Using edgeR on replicate PBMC samples, clonotypes were called vaccine-responding if FDR was below 0.01 and the log2 fold change was above 5 up to day 15. Each bulk clonotype was labeled CD4 or CD8 based on which sequenced repertoire, CD4 or CD8, contained the clonotype at higher abundance. Clones were called with MiXCR by TCRdb after fastp trimmed the public reads at Q25, and only in-frame beta chains were retained. All rows with the same CDR3 protein become a single entry with the most common DNA and genes. The V and J calls and clone size are TCRdb's, not the authors'. The sample includes about 360,000 distinct CDR3 sequences, with roughly 6.2% observed a single time. The ten largest clones represent approximately 15% of the sample.

The V gene is TRBV4-3 and the J gene is TRBJ2-1, with an unclear D gene assignment. This TCR was sampled from a man aged 30 to 45 who received the YFV17D yellow fever vaccine. The sample consisted of PBMCs, taken 5 days after the yellow fever booster vaccination. The CDR3 region reads CASSQALQGEQFF. The bases read TGCGCCAGCAGCCAAGCCCTCCAAGGTGAGCAGTTCTTC.